This TCR beta chain was recorded in a study of cytomegalovirus exposure and HLA in healthy donors. The CDR3 loop spans 15 amino acids. CDR1 is SEHNR and CDR2 is FQNEAQ in the germline V gene (reference sequence). The PCR used 60 Vbeta and 13 Jbeta primers. Libraries were prepared by immunoSEQ multiplex PCR; TCRdb keeps only in-frame clonotypes and omits some of them. The sample lists tens of thousands of clones, 90% occurring once. With regard to this clone: A junction boundary mismatches the germline segment, possibly from a read error.

The source of this sequence is a woman younger than 30 in good health and CMV-seronegative. V usage is TRBV7-9 and J usage is TRBJ1-2, with a tentative D call TRBD1 (6 bases). Sequenced input: PBMCs. CDR3 loop: CSSSANRASNYGYTF. CDR3 bases: TGTTCCAGCAGCGCAAACAGGGCCTCGAACTATGGCTACACCTTC. Based on the CDR3 plus reference TRBV7-9 and TRBJ1-2, the full variable domain is DTGVSQNPRHKITKRGQNVTFRCDPISEHNRLYWYRQTLGQGPEFLTYFQNEAQLEKSRLLSDRFSAERPKGSFSTLEIQRTEQGDSAMYLCSSSANRASNYGYTFGSGTRLTVV.